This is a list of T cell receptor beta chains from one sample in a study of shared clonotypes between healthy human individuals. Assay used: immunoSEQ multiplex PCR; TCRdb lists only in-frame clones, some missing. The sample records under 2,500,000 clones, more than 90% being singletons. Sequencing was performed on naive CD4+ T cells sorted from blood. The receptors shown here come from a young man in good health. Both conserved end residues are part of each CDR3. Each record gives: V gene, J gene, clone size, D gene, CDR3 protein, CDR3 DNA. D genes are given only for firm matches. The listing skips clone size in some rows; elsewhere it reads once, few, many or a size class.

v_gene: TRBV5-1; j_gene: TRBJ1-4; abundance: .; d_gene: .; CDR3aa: CASSSGQGGEKLFF; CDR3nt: TGCGCCAGCAGCTCCGGGCAGGGCGGTGAAAAACTGTTTTTT
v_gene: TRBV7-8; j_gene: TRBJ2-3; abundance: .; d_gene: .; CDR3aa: CASRPTSSADTQYF; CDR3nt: TGTGCCAGCAGGCCGACTAGTTCCGCAGATACGCAGTATTTT
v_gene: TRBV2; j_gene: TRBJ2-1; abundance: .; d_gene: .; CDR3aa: CASSESKAPYSNEQFF; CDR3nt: TGTGCCAGCAGTGAGTCGAAGGCACCATATAGCAATGAGCAGTTCTTC
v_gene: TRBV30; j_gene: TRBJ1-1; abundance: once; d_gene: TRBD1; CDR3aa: CAWSVLPRTGVGYTEAFF; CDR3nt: TGTGCCTGGAGTGTTCTACCCCGGACAGGGGTAGGATACACTGAAGCTTTCTTT
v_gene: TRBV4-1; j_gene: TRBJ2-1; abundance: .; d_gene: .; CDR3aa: CASSQEDFLRPSYNEQFF; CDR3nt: TGCGCCAGCAGCCAGGAGGACTTTCTGCGTCCGTCCTACAATGAGCAGTTCTTC
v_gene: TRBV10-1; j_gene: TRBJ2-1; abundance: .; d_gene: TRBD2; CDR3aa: CASSHGTSGRRGAYNEQFF; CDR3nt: TGCGCCAGCAGTCACGGGACTAGCGGGAGGAGGGGTGCCTACAATGAGCAGTTCTTC
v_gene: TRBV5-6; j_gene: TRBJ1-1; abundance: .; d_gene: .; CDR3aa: CASSRGAGVENTEAFF; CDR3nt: TGTGCCAGCAGCAGGGGGGCAGGGGTCGAGAACACTGAAGCTTTCTTT
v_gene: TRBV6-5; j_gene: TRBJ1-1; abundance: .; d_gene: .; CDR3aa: CASSYGVGATEAFF; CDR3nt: TGTGCCAGCAGTTATGGGGTTGGAGCCACTGAAGCTTTCTTT
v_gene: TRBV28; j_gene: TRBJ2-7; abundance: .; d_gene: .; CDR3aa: CASTRPGLSYEQYF; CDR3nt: TGTGCCAGCACCCGACCTGGCCTGTCCTACGAGCAGTACTTC
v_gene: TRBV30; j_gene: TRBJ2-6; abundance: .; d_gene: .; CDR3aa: CAWSVSGANVLTF; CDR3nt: TGTGCCTGGAGTGTAAGTGGGGCCAACGTCCTGACTTTC
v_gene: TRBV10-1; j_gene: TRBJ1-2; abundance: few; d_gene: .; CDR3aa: CASSESLGYGYTF; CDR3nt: TGCGCCAGCAGTGAGTCACTCGGCTATGGCTACACCTTC
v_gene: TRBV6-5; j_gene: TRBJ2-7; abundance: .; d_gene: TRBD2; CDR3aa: CASRTSGGSYEQYF; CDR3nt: TGTGCCAGCAGAACTAGCGGGGGTTCCTACGAGCAGTACTTC
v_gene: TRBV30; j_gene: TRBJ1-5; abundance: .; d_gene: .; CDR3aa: CAWIKRQNNQPQHF; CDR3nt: TGTGCCTGGATTAAGCGACAGAACAATCAGCCCCAGCATTTT
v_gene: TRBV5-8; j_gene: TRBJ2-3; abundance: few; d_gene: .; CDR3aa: CASSPYLALHTDTQYF; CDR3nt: TGTGCCAGCAGCCCCTATCTGGCGCTACACACAGATACGCAGTATTTT
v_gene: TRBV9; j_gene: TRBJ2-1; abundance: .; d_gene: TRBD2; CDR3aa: CASSVATSVERFEQFF; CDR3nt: TGTGCCAGCAGCGTGGCTACTAGCGTCGAGAGGTTTGAGCAGTTCTTC
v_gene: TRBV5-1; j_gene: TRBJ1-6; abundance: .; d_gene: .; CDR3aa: CASSSGRWDSPLHF; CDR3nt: TGCGCCAGCAGTTCGGGACGGTGGGATTCACCCCTCCACTTT
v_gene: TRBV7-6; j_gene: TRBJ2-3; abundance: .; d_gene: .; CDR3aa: CASSLDRSTDTQYF; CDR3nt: TGTGCCAGCAGCTTAGACAGGTCCACAGATACGCAGTATTTT
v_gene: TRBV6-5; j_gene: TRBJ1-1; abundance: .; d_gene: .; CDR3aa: CASSNGLRDKAFF; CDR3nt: TGTGCCAGCAGTAACGGACTGCGGGATAAAGCTTTCTTT
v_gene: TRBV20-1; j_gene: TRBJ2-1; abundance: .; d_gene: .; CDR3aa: CSAHRGNEQFF; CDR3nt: TGCAGTGCTCATAGAGGCAATGAGCAGTTCTTC
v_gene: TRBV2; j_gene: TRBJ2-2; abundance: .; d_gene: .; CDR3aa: CASSSTGFSTGELFF; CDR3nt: TGTGCCAGCAGTTCGACGGGGTTTAGCACCGGGGAGCTGTTTTTT
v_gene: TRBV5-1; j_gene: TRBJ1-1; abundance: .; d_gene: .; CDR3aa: CASSLENEAFF; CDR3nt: TGCGCCAGCAGCCTGGAGAATGAAGCTTTCTTT
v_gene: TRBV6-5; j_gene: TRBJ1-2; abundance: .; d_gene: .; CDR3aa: CASSYGPGTDYGYTF; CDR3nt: TGTGCCAGCAGTTACGGCCCCGGAACAGACTATGGCTACACCTTC
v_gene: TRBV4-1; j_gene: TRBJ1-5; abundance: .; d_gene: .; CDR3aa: CASSQDDLIYQPQHF; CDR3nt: TGCGCCAGCAGCCAAGATGACCTAATCTATCAGCCCCAGCATTTT
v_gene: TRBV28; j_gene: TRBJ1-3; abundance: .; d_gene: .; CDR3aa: CASTPPGTGNTIYF; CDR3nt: TGTGCCAGCACCCCCCCAGGCACTGGAAACACCATATATTTT
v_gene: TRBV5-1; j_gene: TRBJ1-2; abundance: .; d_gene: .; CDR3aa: CASSLTGEGYYGYTF; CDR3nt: TGCGCCAGCAGCTTGACGGGTGAGGGCTACTATGGCTACACCTTC
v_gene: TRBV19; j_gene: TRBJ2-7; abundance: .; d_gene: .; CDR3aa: CASSIDRTETYEQYF; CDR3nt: TGTGCCAGTAGTATAGACCGGACAGAAACCTACGAGCAGTACTTC
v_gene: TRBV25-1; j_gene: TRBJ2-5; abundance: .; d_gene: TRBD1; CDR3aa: CASSERMKTGRETQYF; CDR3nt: TGTGCCAGCAGTGAAAGGATGAAGACAGGGCGAGAGACCCAGTACTTC
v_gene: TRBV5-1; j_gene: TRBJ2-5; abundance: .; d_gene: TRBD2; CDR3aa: CASSPGTSGSWETQYF; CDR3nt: TGCGCCAGCAGTCCCGGGACTAGCGGGAGTTGGGAGACCCAGTACTTC